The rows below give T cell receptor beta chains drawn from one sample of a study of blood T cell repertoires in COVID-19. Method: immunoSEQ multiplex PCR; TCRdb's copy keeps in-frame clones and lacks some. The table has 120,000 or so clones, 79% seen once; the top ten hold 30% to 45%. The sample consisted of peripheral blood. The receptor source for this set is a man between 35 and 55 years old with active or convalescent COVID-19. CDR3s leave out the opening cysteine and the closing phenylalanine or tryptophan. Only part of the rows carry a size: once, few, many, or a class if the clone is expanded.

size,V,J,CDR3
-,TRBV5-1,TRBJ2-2,ASNYGGQGANTGELF
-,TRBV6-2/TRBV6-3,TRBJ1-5,ASSPHGQVDGNQPQH
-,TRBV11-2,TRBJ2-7,ASSPRGSGAGRQY
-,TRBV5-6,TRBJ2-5,ASSLREWETQY
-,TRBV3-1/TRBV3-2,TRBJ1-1,ASSLRQGIAAF
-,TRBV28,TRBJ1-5,ASSPRTGGQSNQPQH
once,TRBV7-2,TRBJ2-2,ASSPDRVELF
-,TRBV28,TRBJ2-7,ASSFLDRGWEQY
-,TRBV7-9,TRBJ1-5,ASSLATGGAKSQPQH
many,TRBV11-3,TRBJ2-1,ASSLDRSPSYNEQF
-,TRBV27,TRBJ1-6,ASSLGSSYNSPLH
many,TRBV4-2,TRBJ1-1,ASSREPTEAF
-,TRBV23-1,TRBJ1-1,ASSLGRQFGAF
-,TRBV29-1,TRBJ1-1,SFPGTGNSAEAF
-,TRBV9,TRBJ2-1,ASSASGSPYNEQF
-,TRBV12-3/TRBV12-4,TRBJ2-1,ASVGLADNEQF
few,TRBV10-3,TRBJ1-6,AISDPLGQGVSPLH
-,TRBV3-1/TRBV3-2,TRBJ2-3,ASSSSGGPRDTQY
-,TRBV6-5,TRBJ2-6,ASRHRGANVLT
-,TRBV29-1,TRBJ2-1,SEGGDSNEQF
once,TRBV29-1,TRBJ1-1,SAGGQGAAEAF
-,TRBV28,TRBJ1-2,ASSSTQKGGSGGYT
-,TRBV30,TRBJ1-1,AWCPKPRTEAF
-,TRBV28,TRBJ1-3,ASSLGQLFSGNTIY
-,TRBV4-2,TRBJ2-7,ASSQERAPTYEQY
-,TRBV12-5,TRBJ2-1,ASGLDPPGRGVFNEQF
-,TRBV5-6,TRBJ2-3,ASIQGKGTTQY